These 31 T cell receptor beta chains were sequenced from one sample in a study of cytotoxic CD8 clonotypes in ibrutinib-treated CLL. Sequencing was performed with immunoSEQ multiplex PCR; in TCRdb, only in-frame clones are kept and a portion is missing. This repertoire shows over 120,000 clones, 75% to 85% found once; its top ten account for less than 9%. The source material was PBMCs, sampled after 36 months of ibrutinib treatment. The receptors shown here come from a human donor with chronic lymphocytic leukemia.

The chain has TRBV6-4 and TRBJ1-3, with D uncertain. CDR1 and CDR2 from the germline V gene are MRHNA and SNTAGT. Trimming shortened V by 4 bases and J by 6 bases, and 19 bases separated the two germline ends. The CDR3 totals 16 residues. This chain's CDR3 is CASSVNRISHENTIYF. The CDR3 bases are TGTGCCAGCAGTGTCAACAGAATTAGTCACGAAAACACCATATATTTT.

The chain uses TRBV6-5 and TRBJ1-1, with TRBD1 identical over 8 bases. CDR3 length: 15 amino acids. Trimming removed 6 bases from V and 4 bases from J; junction bases left unmatched: 10. The germline V gene has CDR1 MNHEY and CDR2 SVGAGI. DNA of the CDR3: TGTGCCAGCAGAACCGGCGGACAGGGCGTCACTGAAGCTTTCTTT. Protein sequence: CASRTGGQGVTEAFF.

The chain carries TRBV5-1 and TRBJ2-1, with TRBD1 matching over 8 bases. V was clipped by 2 bases and J by 1 base; unmatched bases: 5. CDR3 length equals 16 residues. The germline V gene has CDR1 SGHRS and CDR2 YFSETQ. The CDR3 nucleotides are TGCGCCAGCAGCTTACTGACAGGGGTGTCCTACAATGAGCAGTTCTTC. It translates to CASSLLTGVSYNEQFF.

The J gene is TRBJ2-7, the V gene TRBV5-1, with D possibly matching TRBD2 (6 bases). The ends were cut back, 2 bases at V and 0 bases at J, with 18 bases in the middle. This CDR3 has 17 amino acids. Germline V CDR1 and CDR2: SGHRS, YFSETQ. This CDR3 reads CASSFSWRLVGSYEQYF. The CDR3 DNA reads as TGCGCCAGCAGCTTCAGTTGGAGACTAGTCGGCTCCTACGAGCAGTACTTC. The whole variable domain, filled in from reference TRBV5-1 and TRBJ2-7, reads KAGVTQTPRYLIKTRGQQVTLSCSPISGHRSVSWYQQTPGQGLQFLFEYFSETQRNKGNFPGRFSGRQFSNSRSEMNVSTLELGDSALYLCASSFSWRLVGSYEQYFGPGTRLTVT.

The V and J genes are TRBV7-9 and TRBJ2-7; 10 bases are shared with TRBD1. This CDR3 region has 15 residues. Germline trimming cut 4 bases from V and 7 bases from J; bases unmatched to any gene: 10. CDR1 is SEHNR and CDR2 is FQNEAQ in the germline V gene (reference sequence). CDR3 amino acids: CASSSLTGGLGEQYF. In DNA form, the CDR3 reads TGTGCCAGCAGCTCCTTGACAGGGGGCCTGGGGGAGCAGTACTTC.

The chain recombines TRBV5-1 with TRBJ2-7, with 7 bases matching TRBD1. This CDR3 is 14 amino acids long. Germline-derived CDR1 and CDR2 are SGHRS and YFSETQ. With 1 base clipped from V and 7 bases from J, the junction kept 8 bases outside the gene matches. The CDR3 is CASSLFLGGREQYF. In DNA, the CDR3 is TGCGCCAGCAGCTTGTTTCTAGGGGGCAGGGAGCAGTACTTC.

This chain uses TRBV4-2 with TRBJ2-7, with TRBD1 as a possible D gene (5 bases). This CDR3 spans 15 amino acids. Germline lookup yields CDR1 LGHNA and CDR2 YNFKEQ. Trimming stripped 0 bases from V and 3 bases from J, with 12 bases between. In nucleotides, the CDR3 is TGTGCCAGCAGCCAAGAGACAGATCAGTACTACGAGCAGTACTTC. Its protein product is CASSQETDQYYEQYF.

V usage is TRBV30 and J usage is TRBJ2-7, with 9 bases that match TRBD2. The CDR3 sequence is 14 residues long. Germline CDR1 GTSNPN, CDR2 SVGIG (reference sequence). V shed 5 bases, J shed 5 bases, and the junction held 10 bases outside the gene matches. CDR3 sequence: CAWDTGTSINEQYF. The CDR3 DNA reads TGTGCCTGGGATACCGGGACTAGCATAAACGAGCAGTACTTC.

The chain recombines TRBV5-8 with TRBJ1-1; no clear D gene. This CDR3 spans 12 amino acids. Trimming removed 1 base at V and 8 bases at J, with 9 bases between. Germline V CDR1 and CDR2: SGHTS, YDEGEE. CDR3 loop: CASSLTEQEAFF. CDR3 nucleotide sequence: TGTGCCAGCAGCTTGACGGAGCAAGAAGCTTTCTTT.

The genes are TRBV30 and TRBJ1-6; weak D call: TRBD1 (5 bases). V lost 0 bases, J lost 3 bases, and 12 bases lay in between. The CDR3 is 16 amino acids. Germline V gives CDR1 GTSNPN, CDR2 SVGIG (reference sequence). Here the CDR3 DNA reads TGTGCCTGGAGTGTCGGGGCAGCTCACTATAATTCACCCCTCCACTTT. It specifies CAWSVGAAHYNSPLHF.

The genes are TRBV27 and TRBJ1-2; TRBD1 matches 9 bases. The CDR3 is 15 amino acids. CDR1 is MNHEY and CDR2 is SMNVEV in the germline V gene (reference sequence). The junction had 7 bases not matched to a gene; V was cut back by 5 bases and J by 3 bases. The CDR3, as DNA: TGTGCCAGCAGTACTAGACAGGGGGACGACTATGGCTACACCTTC. It is translated as CASSTRQGDDYGYTF.

The rearrangement links TRBV5-1 to TRBJ1-3; unclear D gene. This CDR3 has 14 amino acids. CDR1 SGHRS and CDR2 YFSETQ come from the germline V gene. V lost 4 bases to trimming and J lost 3 bases, with 11 bases between them. CDR3 DNA: TGCGCCAGCAGCCCTAGGACTGATGGAAACACCATATATTTT. Protein sequence: CASSPRTDGNTIYF.

This clone was counted once. The chain employs TRBV9 and TRBJ2-5; 9 bases fit TRBD2. This CDR3 contains 17 residues. Unmatched junction bases numbered 12, after V lost 3 bases and J lost 3 bases. Germline V gene lookup returns CDR1 SGDLS and CDR2 YYNGEE. The CDR3 DNA sequence: TGTGCCAGCAGCGCCCCCTTGAGCGGGGGGAGGAAAGAGACCCAGTACTTC. Amino acid sequence: CASSAPLSGGRKETQYF. Using reference TRBV9 and TRBJ2-5 for the parts outside the CDR3, the full variable domain is DSGVTQTPKHLITATGQRVTLRCSPRSGDLSVYWYQQSLDQGLQFLIQYYNGEERAKGNILERFSAQQFPDLHSELNLSSLELGDSALYFCASSAPLSGGRKETQYFGPGTRLLVL.

A note on this clone: The same CDR3 is also encoded by other DNA sequences in this sample. The CDR3 loop is CASSLGRTQETQYF. CDR3 in DNA: TGCGCCAGCAGCTTGGGGCGGACCCAAGAGACCCAGTACTTC. The V and J genes are TRBV5-1 and TRBJ2-5; D is undetermined. The CDR3 is made up of 14 amino acids. Germline V gene lookup returns CDR1 SGHRS and CDR2 YFSETQ. Trimming took 0 bases from V and 1 from J, leaving 7 bases between them. The complete variable domain, with remaining parts taken from reference TRBV5-1 and TRBJ2-5, reads KAGVTQTPRYLIKTRGQQVTLSCSPISGHRSVSWYQQTPGQGLQFLFEYFSETQRNKGNFPGRFSGRQFSNSRSEMNVSTLELGDSALYLCASSLGRTQETQYFGPGTRLLVL.

CDR3 region: CASRGGPATGELFF. In DNA, the CDR3 is TGTGCCAGCAGGGGGGGGCCAGCCACCGGGGAGCTGTTTTTT. V and J are TRBV28 and TRBJ2-2; perhaps TRBD2 as D (7 bases). Trimming removed 6 bases at V and 4 bases at J, with 12 bases between. This CDR3 comprises 14 residues. CDR1 is MDHEN, CDR2 SYDVKM, per germline.

V is TRBV6-6 and J is TRBJ2-5, with 8 positions matching TRBD1. Germline assignment: CDR1 MNHNY and CDR2 SVGAGI (reference sequence). Trimming at V came to 2 bases and at J to 1 base, leaving 0 bases not matched to a gene. The CDR3 loop spans 14 amino acids. CDR3 sequence (DNA): TGTGCCAGCAGTTACGACAGGGGCCAAGAGACCCAGTACTTC. As protein: CASSYDRGQETQYF.

This clone was seen only a few times. The CDR3 DNA reads TGTGCCAGCAGCGTAGGTGACTTCAGATGGCCCTTGCACTTT. Its translation: CASSVGDFRWPLHF. The V gene is TRBV9, the J gene TRBJ1-6, with unresolved D. This CDR3 spans 14 amino acids. Per the germline V gene, CDR1 is SGDLS and CDR2 is YYNGEE. Trimming left V 0 bases short and J 19 bases short, with 20 bases between. Together with reference TRBV9 and TRBJ1-6, the CDR3 gives the full variable domain: DSGVTQTPKHLITATGQRVTLRCSPRSGDLSVYWYQQSLDQGLQFLIQYYNGEERAKGNILERFSAQQFPDLHSELNLSSLELGDSALYFCASSVGDFRWPLHFGNGTRLTVT.

The V and J genes are TRBV4-2 and TRBJ2-1; the match to TRBD2 covers 10 bases. CDR1 LGHNA and CDR2 YNFKEQ come from the germline V gene. The CDR3 totals 15 residues. Losses at the gene ends were 1 base for V and 10 bases for J; bases not matched to a gene: 7. The CDR3 DNA reads as TGTGCCAGCAGCCAAGGTGAAGCGGGGGGGGGCGAGCAGTTCTTC. This gives the protein CASSQGEAGGGEQFF.

The J gene is TRBJ1-1, the V gene TRBV4-1; D is unresolved. In germline, CDR1 is MGHRA, CDR2 YSYEKL. The length of the CDR3 is 14 residues. Deletions cut 2 bases from V and 5 bases from J, with 12 bases between. CDR3 amino acids: CASSQLESRTEAFF. CDR3 sequence (DNA): TGCGCCAGCAGCCAACTCGAGTCACGGACTGAAGCTTTCTTT.

This clone has a single count. The chain has TRBV10-2 and TRBJ1-5, with D perhaps TRBD1 (6 bases). V was shortened by 3 bases and J by 2 bases, with 23 bases between the two germline ends. Per germline, CDR1 WSHSY and CDR2 SAAADI. The CDR3 has 19 residues. CDR3 sequence: CASSEWWAGTSGGNQPQHF. CDR3 DNA sequence: TGCGCCAGCAGTGAATGGTGGGCAGGTACATCAGGGGGCAATCAGCCCCAGCATTTT.

V usage is TRBV28 and J usage is TRBJ2-4; TRBD2 might be the D (5 bases). The CDR3 totals 17 residues. Germline V lookup: CDR1 MDHEN, CDR2 SYDVKM. V was trimmed by 5 bases and J by 9 bases, leaving 26 bases between them. The CDR3 DNA follows: TGTGCCAGCAGTGCCCCTGAGGGTGGCGGGTCCTGGGGCATTCAGTACTTC. Protein: CASSAPEGGGSWGIQYF.

The chain has TRBV5-1 and TRBJ1-2; D gene uncertain. Germline assignment: CDR1 SGHRS and CDR2 YFSETQ. CDR3 length: 15 amino acids. Trimming cost V 4 bases and J 4 bases, with 17 bases left between them. CDR3 protein: CASSEIGAGLYGYTF. In DNA, the CDR3 is TGCGCCAGCAGCGAGATCGGAGCGGGTCTCTATGGCTACACCTTC.

Note on this clone: This same CDR3 is encoded by further DNA sequences in the sample. The chain employs TRBV2 and TRBJ1-1, with D tentatively TRBD1 (5 bases). Germline V gene data show CDR1 as SNHLY and CDR2 as FYNNEI. CDR3 length: 13 amino acids. Trimming took off 7 bases at V and 0 bases at J, with 9 bases between the two ends. The CDR3 sequence: CASTGHLNTEAFF. The CDR3 nucleotides are TGTGCCAGCACCGGACATCTGAACACTGAAGCTTTCTTT.

The chain uses TRBV4-1 and TRBJ2-1, with D uncertain. Trimming stripped 0 bases from V and 2 bases from J, with 8 bases between. CDR3 length: 15 residues. Germline V lookup: CDR1 MGHRA, CDR2 YSYEKL. CDR3 sequence (DNA): TGCGCCAGCAGCCAAGATCGTCCCCCCTACAATGAGCAGTTCTTC. Protein: CASSQDRPPYNEQFF.

J is TRBJ1-5 and V is TRBV4-2; the D gene is possibly TRBD1 (5 bases). Germline V gene lookup returns CDR1 LGHNA and CDR2 YNFKEQ. The CDR3 length is 17 residues. Trimming left V 4 bases short and J 1 base short, with 17 bases between. The DNA of the CDR3 is TGTGCCAGCAGCCCGGCTCCTTCAGGGCCCAGCAATCAGCCCCAGCATTTT. Translation gives CASSPAPSGPSNQPQHF.

The rearrangement links TRBV9 to TRBJ2-1, with TRBD2 identical over 9 bases. V was pared by 3 bases and J by 12 bases, with 10 bases of the junction left unmatched. The CDR3 has 14 amino acids. The germline gives CDR1 SGDLS, CDR2 YYNGEE. The CDR3 DNA is TGTGCCAGCAGCGCCGGACTAGCGAGGAGGGGGCAGTTCTTC. Its translation is CASSAGLARRGQFF.

This sequence joins TRBV6-1 and TRBJ1-5, with D possibly TRBD1 on 6 matching bases. Germline loops: CDR1 MNHNS, CDR2 SASEGT. V was clipped by 0 bases and J by 6 bases, with 12 bases between them. This CDR3 region has 15 residues. The CDR3 reads CASSEARGGGQPQHF. The CDR3 coding sequence is TGTGCCAGCAGTGAAGCCCGAGGGGGAGGTCAGCCCCAGCATTTT.

This clone came up a few times. The V gene is TRBV6-6, the J gene TRBJ2-7, with D perhaps matching TRBD2 (7 bases). CDR1 is MNHNY, CDR2 SVGAGI, per germline (reference sequence). The CDR3 is 13 amino acids. Trimming took 8 bases from V and 7 from J, leaving 18 bases between them. CDR3 DNA: TGTGCCAGCGAGGCTAGCGGAGGGGGAGAGCAGTACTTC. Protein: CASEASGGGEQYF.

This chain connects TRBV4-1 to TRBJ2-7; 9 bases align to TRBD1. Germline CDR1 MGHRA, CDR2 YSYEKL. The CDR3 loop spans 17 amino acids. V shed 1 base and J 5 bases; nucleotides not matched to a gene: 12. CDR3 in amino acids: CASSQALPGQGPHEQYF. In DNA, the CDR3 is TGCGCCAGCAGCCAAGCACTCCCGGGACAGGGTCCCCACGAGCAGTACTTC.

This rearrangement joins TRBV5-1 to TRBJ2-1, with a possible D match to TRBD2 (5 bases). There are 15 residues in the CDR3. Germline CDR1 SGHRS, CDR2 YFSETQ. V dropped 1 base and J dropped 6 bases, with 14 bases sitting between them. Written as DNA, the CDR3 is TGCGCCAGCAGCTTGAGACGGGGAAGAGGCAATGAGCAGTTCTTC. Its translation is CASSLRRGRGNEQFF.

V is TRBV6-4 and J is TRBJ2-1, with 14 bases matching TRBD2. After removal of 4 bases from V and 7 bases from J, the junction contained 6 bases not matched to a gene. The CDR3 covers 16 residues. CDR1 and CDR2 (germline): MRHNA, SNTAGT. In DNA form, the CDR3 reads TGTGCCAGCAGTGTTCCTCGGACTAGCGGGAGGAATGAGCAGTTCTTC. Translation gives CASSVPRTSGRNEQFF.